The 23 T cell receptor beta chains below all came from one sample that was sequenced in a study of cytomegalovirus exposure and HLA in healthy donors. PCR primers comprised 60 Vbeta and 13 Jbeta primers. Some clones are missing from TCRdb's copy, which holds only in-frame ones; the method was immunoSEQ multiplex PCR. This table holds approximately 120,000 clones, 77% found once. Specimen: PBMCs. Receptors were obtained from a man between 35 and 55 years old in good health and CMV-seropositive.

This clone came up once. The chain combines TRBV2 with TRBJ2-5; 7 positions agree with TRBD1. Germline V gene data show CDR1 as SNHLY and CDR2 as FYNNEI. The J segment lost 5 bases and the V segment lost 3 bases, leaving 15 bases of the junction unmatched. The CDR3 consists of 17 residues. In DNA form, the CDR3 reads TGTGCCAGCAGTGACGGACAGGCGACATCACTGATGGAGACCCAGTACTTC. Its translation: CASSDGQATSLMETQYF.

The chain has TRBV11-3 and TRBJ2-1; 15 bases line up with TRBD2. CDR1 is SGHNT and CDR2 is YENEEA in the germline V gene. CDR3 length: 17 residues. Trimming removed 3 bases from V and 3 bases from J; junction bases left unmatched: 3. CDR3 DNA: TGTGCCAGCAGCTTGGGACTAGCGGGGGGATTCTACAATGAGCAGTTCTTC. It translates to CASSLGLAGGFYNEQFF.

The J gene is TRBJ1-3, the V gene TRBV4-3; D is unclear. V was trimmed by 0 bases and J by 2 bases, leaving 11 bases between them. Germline V gene lookup returns CDR1 LGHNA and CDR2 YSLEER. The CDR3 runs 16 residues. CDR3 amino acids: CASSQDRRATGNTIYF. The CDR3 DNA is TGCGCCAGCAGCCAAGATAGGAGGGCTACTGGAAACACCATATATTTT.

The chain uses TRBV19 and TRBJ1-2, with unresolved D. This CDR3 has 12 residues. Deletions cut 7 bases from V and 0 bases from J, with 6 bases between. CDR1 LNHDA and CDR2 SQIVND come from the germline V gene (reference sequence). The CDR3 sequence is CASNRPNYGYTF. The CDR3 DNA follows: TGTGCCAGTAACAGACCTAACTATGGCTACACCTTC. Supplemented by reference TRBV19 and TRBJ1-2, the full variable domain reads DGGITQSPKYLFRKEGQNVTLSCEQNLNHDAMYWYRQDPGQGLRLIYYSQIVNDFQKGDIAEGYSVSREKKESFPLTVTSAQKNPTAFYLCASNRPNYGYTFGSGTRLTVV.

This clone appeared a single time. The V and J genes are TRBV15 and TRBJ2-5; 9 positions match TRBD1. The end of the DNA aligns better with TRBJ2-7, so the J call may be wrong. Germline V lookup: CDR1 LNHNV, CDR2 YYDKDF (reference sequence). CDR3 length: 17 amino acids. For the CDR3, the DNA is TGTGCCACCAGCACACGAAGGCGGGGACAGGGTTCCTACGAGCAGTACTTC. Translated, it gives CATSTRRRGQGSYEQYF.

The J gene is TRBJ2-1, the V gene TRBV5-1; 12 positions agree with TRBD2. V lost 2 bases and J lost 11; bases outside the gene matches: 8. This CDR3 has 15 residues. The germline V gene has CDR1 SGHRS and CDR2 YFSETQ. CDR3 nucleotides: TGCGCCAGCAGCTTTCGACTAGCGGGGGCGGAGAAGCAGTTCTTC. Translating it yields CASSFRLAGAEKQFF.

The DNA of the CDR3 is TGTGCCAGTAGTATAGGTGAGGGAGGCAATCAGCCCCAGCATTTT. Its protein product is CASSIGEGGNQPQHF. V usage is TRBV19 and J usage is TRBJ1-5; D remains unclear. This CDR3 region has 15 residues. Germline-derived CDR1 and CDR2 are LNHDA and SQIVND (reference sequence). V dropped 1 base and J dropped 2 bases, with 9 bases sitting between them.

J is TRBJ1-5 and V is TRBV19; the match to TRBD1 covers 7 bases. The CDR3 length is 16 residues. Germline values: CDR1 LNHDA, CDR2 SQIVND (reference sequence). With V trimmed by 4 bases and J by 0 bases, 6 bases remained unmatched. CDR3 protein: CASSTRQGHSNQPQHF. CDR3 DNA: TGTGCCAGTAGTACTCGACAGGGACATAGCAATCAGCCCCAGCATTTT.

The V gene is TRBV6-6, the J gene TRBJ2-3, with 15 bases identical to TRBD2. CDR3 length: 15 amino acids. CDR1 and CDR2 (germline): MNHNY, SVGAGI (reference sequence). V lost 5 bases, J lost 5 bases, and 2 bases stayed unmatched. The CDR3 here is CASSGGLAGGDTQYF. The DNA for the CDR3 is TGTGCCAGCAGTGGGGGACTAGCGGGGGGAGATACGCAGTATTTT.

V usage is TRBV11-1 and J usage is TRBJ2-7; D perhaps matches TRBD1 (6 bases). Trimming took 1 base from V and 0 from J, leaving 10 bases between them. Per germline, CDR1 SGHAT and CDR2 FQDESV (reference sequence). The CDR3 consists of 15 residues. The CDR3 nucleotides are TGTGCCAGCAGCTTAGAACAGGGCCGCTCCTACGAGCAGTACTTC. Residues: CASSLEQGRSYEQYF.

The CDR3 sequence is CATSGLTAGTGVPYEQYF. As DNA, the CDR3 is TGTGCCACCAGCGGACTCACCGCCGGGACAGGGGTCCCCTACGAGCAGTACTTC. The chain links TRBV15 to TRBJ2-7, with TRBD1 matching over 10 bases. Germline V gives CDR1 LNHNV, CDR2 YYDKDF (reference sequence). V dropped 5 bases and J dropped 2; count of bases not matched to a gene: 15. CDR3 length: 18 amino acids.

The chain couples TRBV19 to TRBJ1-1, with 8 nucleotides matching TRBD1. V shed 10 bases and J 6 bases; nucleotides not matched to a gene: 10. The CDR3 spans 13 residues. Germline V gene sequence: CDR1 LNHDA, CDR2 SQIVND (reference sequence). The CDR3 loop is CATKGQANSEAFF. CDR3 nucleotide sequence: TGTGCCACTAAGGGACAGGCGAATTCTGAAGCTTTCTTT.

This rearrangement joins TRBV7-2 to TRBJ2-7; weak D call: TRBD2 (6 bases). The CDR3 is 13 residues long. Deletions cut 5 bases from V and 7 bases from J, with 15 bases between. Germline assignment: CDR1 SGHTA and CDR2 FQGNSA. The CDR3 region has the DNA TGTGCCAGCAGCCTTGACACCCGGGGGGAGCAGTACTTC. This encodes CASSLDTRGEQYF.

The rearrangement joins TRBV28 to TRBJ1-2; the match to TRBD1 covers 9 bases. CDR1 and CDR2 from the germline V gene are MDHEN and SYDVKM. The CDR3 totals 16 residues. The V gene end was trimmed by 8 bases and the J gene end by 2 bases; junction bases not matched to a gene: 12. Here the CDR3 reads CASETGGLLANYGYTF. The CDR3 nucleotides read TGTGCCAGCGAAACAGGGGGCCTATTGGCGAACTATGGCTACACCTTC.

This clone showed up just a few times. The chain uses TRBV25-1 and TRBJ2-4, with D tentatively TRBD2 (6 bases). The CDR3 totals 16 residues. The germline V gene has CDR1 MGHDK and CDR2 SYGVNS. V was cut by 4 bases and J by 4 bases, with 17 bases left in between. CDR3 protein: CASSVGEAGRKNIQYF. The CDR3 DNA sequence: TGTGCCAGCAGTGTAGGGGAGGCAGGCAGGAAAAACATTCAGTACTTC. The full variable domain, its missing parts supplied by reference TRBV25-1 and TRBJ2-4, is EADIYQTPRYLVIGTGKKITLECSQTMGHDKMYWYQQDPGMELHLIHYSYGVNSTEKGDLSSESTVSRIRTEHFPLTLESARPSHTSQYLCASSVGEAGRKNIQYFGAGTRLSVL.

The rearrangement links TRBV6-4 to TRBJ2-1; a weak D match, TRBD1 (6 bases). The CDR3 is 15 residues long. The V gene's germline CDR1 is MRHNA and CDR2 SNTAGT. The V gene lost 3 bases and the J gene lost 2 bases, with 11 bases spanning the gap. The CDR3 reads CASSERTAAYNEQFF. The CDR3 DNA reads as TGTGCCAGCAGTGAAAGGACAGCCGCCTACAATGAGCAGTTCTTC.

This clone turned up a few times. This CDR3 is also generated by other DNA sequences in the sample. The chain employs TRBV30 and TRBJ1-2; the match to TRBD1 covers 9 bases. Trimming removed 4 bases from V and 2 bases from J; junction bases left unmatched: 2. From germline, CDR1 is GTSNPN and CDR2 SVGIG (reference sequence). This CDR3 comprises 13 residues. CDR3 bases: TGTGCCTGGATCGGGACAGGGAACTATGGCTACACCTTC. It is translated as CAWIGTGNYGYTF.

The chain recombines TRBV5-1 with TRBJ2-7; possible D gene TRBD1, 5 bases. V was trimmed by 3 bases and J by 0 bases, leaving 13 bases between them. Germline CDR1 is SGHRS and CDR2 is YFSETQ. There are 15 residues in the CDR3. The CDR3 region has the DNA TGCGCCAGCAGCTCGGACACCGGTAGCTCCTACGAGCAGTACTTC. This translates into CASSSDTGSSYEQYF.

The chain is built from TRBV5-1 and TRBJ2-7; D is perhaps TRBD1 (6 bases). The CDR3 sequence is 14 residues long. Germline CDR1 is SGHRS and CDR2 is YFSETQ. V shed 3 bases and J shed 3 bases, with 13 bases lying between them. The CDR3 spells CASSSTGTHYEQYF. For the CDR3, the DNA is TGCGCCAGCAGCTCCACCGGGACACACTACGAGCAGTACTTC. Full variable domain (rest looked up from reference TRBV5-1 and TRBJ2-7): KAGVTQTPRYLIKTRGQQVTLSCSPISGHRSVSWYQQTPGQGLQFLFEYFSETQRNKGNFPGRFSGRQFSNSRSEMNVSTLELGDSALYLCASSSTGTHYEQYFGPGTRLTVT.

J is TRBJ1-4 and V is TRBV28, with 8 positions matching TRBD1. Trimming at V came to 6 bases and at J to 7 bases, leaving 10 bases not matched to a gene. CDR3 length: 15 residues. Germline CDR1 MDHEN, CDR2 SYDVKM. In nucleotides, the CDR3 is TGTGCCAGCAGCGCGGCCGGGACAGGAGGTGAAAAACTGTTTTTT. Protein sequence: CASSAAGTGGEKLFF.

The chain employs TRBV7-6 and TRBJ2-5, with 9 bases aligning to TRBD1. This CDR3 region has 15 residues. Germline CDR1 SGHVS, CDR2 FNYEAQ. The V segment lost 3 bases and the J segment 5 bases; nucleotides outside the gene matches: 7. CDR3 sequence reads: CASSFTYDRGETQYF. In DNA, the CDR3 is TGTGCCAGCAGCTTCACTTACGACAGGGGGGAGACCCAGTACTTC.

The V and J genes are TRBV7-9 and TRBJ1-1; TRBD1 is a possible D gene (6 bases). Trimming removed 4 bases at V and 4 bases at J, with 16 bases between. Germline V gene sequence: CDR1 SEHNR, CDR2 FQNEAQ (reference sequence). The CDR3 has 15 residues. The CDR3 DNA is TGTGCCAGCAGCTCTGAGGTGGGAGGGGGCACTGAAGCTTTCTTT. Its translation is CASSSEVGGGTEAFF.

This chain links TRBV11-2 with TRBJ2-7; D possibly corresponds to TRBD2 (6 bases). The ends were cut back, 3 bases at V and 3 bases at J, with 15 bases in the middle. Germline V CDR1 and CDR2: SGHAT, FQNNGV. This CDR3 has 15 amino acids. CDR3 sequence: CASSLAVVGGYEQYF. In DNA, the CDR3 is TGTGCCAGCAGCTTGGCGGTCGTGGGGGGCTACGAGCAGTACTTC.